This T cell receptor beta chain was sequenced in a study of blood T cell repertoires in COVID-19. The CDR3 sequence is 14 residues long. V was trimmed by 1 base and J by 1 base, leaving 7 bases between them. From germline, CDR1 is SGHTA and CDR2 FQGNSA. The repertoire was sequenced with immunoSEQ multiplex PCR; TCRdb's copy has only in-frame clones and lacks some. Among fewer than 40,000 clones listed, approximately 90% were seen once. The chain recombines TRBV7-2 with TRBJ1-1; D is unclear. The sequenced sample consisted of peripheral blood. The receptor's source is a human donor in a cohort sampled during active COVID-19. The CDR3 here is CASSLVRGNTEAFF. The DNA of the CDR3 is TGTGCCAGCAGCTTAGTGCGAGGGAACACTGAAGCTTTCTTT.